The clone carrying this TCR beta chain was recorded a few times. The authors ran a second PCR of about 6 to 11 cycles using a sample-barcoded 5' primer and a J-beta primer mix. MiXCR was run by TCRdb on the 5' RACE reads, yielding one entry per CDR3 protein. The repertoire holds fewer than 650,000 distinct CDR3 sequences, with about 25% as singletons. All donors came from Russia, were Caucasian and healthy, and spanned ages roughly 6 to 95. These data are taken from a study of blood T cells in healthy people across ages. Whole-study context: Template switching caught about one barcoded beta molecule for each two T cells.

There are 14 residues in the CDR3. CDR1 is MNHEY and CDR2 is SMNVEV in the germline V gene (reference sequence). V lost 4 bases and J lost 4; bases outside the gene matches: 3. This sample also appeared in a second study, on T cells of mothers and their children. According to that study: Sample barcodes and 2-4 random nucleotides came from the second PCR's M1S primer. The study obtained over 8 million TCR beta CDR3 reads per mother and 2.5 million to 3.5 million per child.

V and J are TRBV27 and TRBJ1-5; 8 bases map to TRBD1. This clonotype was sampled from a boy aged 2-15 years in good health. Source material: blood. CDR3 DNA sequence: TGTGCCAGCAGTTCGGGGACAGGAAATCAGCCCCAGCATTTT. It codes for CASSSGTGNQPQHF.